Listed here are 2 T cell receptor beta chains from one sample, sequenced in a study of blood T cell repertoires in COVID-19. Measured with immunoSEQ multiplex PCR; TCRdb has only the in-frame clones, and not every one. The sample yields hundreds of thousands of clones, about 90% seen once. Material for sequencing was PBMCs or T cells enriched from blood (not recorded which). The receptors shown here come from a woman between 25 and 40 years old who had recovered from COVID-19.

This clone was seen a single time. The rearrangement uses TRBV11-2 and TRBJ1-3; D gene unclear. Germline CDR1 and CDR2: SGHAT and FQNNGV. V was shortened by 2 bases and J by 4 bases, with 9 bases between the two germline ends. The CDR3 has 14 amino acids. The CDR3 coding sequence is TGTGCCAGCAGCTTATCCCCCCGGGGAAACACCATATATTTT. This sequence encodes CASSLSPRGNTIYF. Full variable domain (rest looked up from reference TRBV11-2 and TRBJ1-3): EAGVAQSPRYKIIEKRQSVAFWCNPISGHATLYWYQQILGQGPKLLIQFQNNGVVDDSQLPKDRFSAERLKGVDSTLKIQPAKLEDSAVYLCASSLSPRGNTIYFGEGSWLTVV.

The J gene is TRBJ1-6, the V gene TRBV2; 7 nucleotides line up with TRBD1. This CDR3 is 15 amino acids long. V lost 1 base and J lost 6; bases outside the gene matches: 3. From germline, CDR1 is SNHLY and CDR2 FYNNEI. The CDR3 is CASSEVTGINSPLHF. CDR3 DNA sequence: TGTGCCAGCAGTGAAGTGACAGGGATTAATTCACCCCTCCACTTT.